The 9 T cell receptor beta chains in this list originate from one sample, sequenced in a study of blood T cells in healthy people across ages. With a J-beta primer mix and a sample-barcoded 5' primer, a second PCR ran roughly 6 to 11 cycles. TCRdb re-derived calls from the 5' RACE reads in MiXCR, one entry per CDR3 protein. Of some 1.5 million distinct CDR3 sequences listed, about 30% are singletons. The sample comprised blood. Receptor source: a woman aged 25 to 45 in good health.

The chain recombines TRBV7-2 with TRBJ2-7, with D uncertain. The CDR3 covers 14 residues. Trimming left V 6 bases short and J 0 bases short, with 12 bases between. Germline V gene data show CDR1 as SGHTA and CDR2 as FQGNSA. The CDR3 DNA is TGTGCCAGCAGTACCGATTTGAGCTCCTACGAGCAGTACTTC. Its translation: CASSTDLSSYEQYF.

This clonotype was counted only a few times. The chain joins TRBV3-1 to TRBJ2-1; tentative D call: TRBD2 (6 bases). Germline CDR1 reads LGHDT; CDR2 reads YNNKEL (reference sequence). Trimming stripped 0 bases from V and 7 bases from J, with 16 bases between. CDR3 length: 16 residues. CDR3 protein: CASSQDSGRRFNEQFF. The CDR3 region has the DNA TGTGCCAGCAGCCAAGATTCTGGGAGGAGGTTTAATGAGCAGTTCTTC.

V and J are TRBV3-1 and TRBJ1-1; 7 nucleotides agree with TRBD1. The CDR3 spans 15 residues. CDR1 is LGHDT, CDR2 YNNKEL, per germline (reference sequence). The V segment lost 4 bases and the J segment 4 bases; nucleotides outside the gene matches: 9. CDR3 residues: CASSPRQGVSTEAFF. CDR3 DNA sequence: TGTGCCAGCAGCCCCCGACAGGGTGTTAGCACTGAAGCTTTCTTT.

This clonotype was seen ten or more times. This sequence joins TRBV20-1 and TRBJ2-7, with D possibly matching TRBD1 (6 bases). The CDR3 loop spans 13 amino acids. The ends were cut back, 6 bases at V and 4 bases at J, with 16 bases in the middle. Germline V gives CDR1 DFQATT, CDR2 SNEGSKA (reference sequence). As DNA, the CDR3 is TGCAGTGCCGACAGGAATGGACTGTACGAGCAGTACTTC. It yields the protein CSADRNGLYEQYF.

CDR3 protein: CASSHQGTDPYEQYF. DNA of the CDR3: TGTGCCAGCAGCCATCAGGGGACAGACCCCTACGAGCAGTACTTC. The chain links TRBV5-6 to TRBJ2-7; TRBD1 matches at 7 bases. The CDR3 extends over 15 amino acids. Unmatched junction bases numbered 9, after V lost 4 bases and J lost 2 bases. In germline, CDR1 is SGHDT, CDR2 YYEEEE.

The chain recombines TRBV7-6 with TRBJ1-4, with D maybe TRBD1 (5 bases). The CDR3 contains 18 residues. Germline loops: CDR1 SGHVS, CDR2 FNYEAQ. V dropped 5 bases and J dropped 2 bases, with 21 bases sitting between them. CDR3: CASSPNEGPQSTNEKLFF. The CDR3 DNA follows: TGTGCCAGCAGCCCCAACGAGGGGCCCCAATCTACTAATGAAAAACTGTTTTTT.

The chain links TRBV4-1 to TRBJ1-2; 9 nucleotides line up with TRBD1. Germline V gene sequence: CDR1 MGHRA, CDR2 YSYEKL. There are 15 residues in the CDR3. J gave up 8 bases and V 8 bases, and 15 bases lay outside the gene matches. CDR3: CASRENRGPVRGYTF. The CDR3 region has the DNA TGCGCCAGCCGGGAGAACAGGGGGCCGGTTAGGGGCTACACCTTC.

This clonotype occurred many times. The chain employs TRBV7-2 and TRBJ2-7; a weak D match, TRBD2 (5 bases). CDR1 and CDR2 (germline): SGHTA, FQGNSA. Trimming shortened V by 5 bases and J by 4 bases, and 21 bases separated the two germline ends. The CDR3 has 16 amino acids. For the CDR3, the DNA is TGTGCCAGCAGCGCAGGAACGGGCGGGTTCAGGTACGAGCAGTACTTC. It specifies CASSAGTGGFRYEQYF.

This clonotype appeared a few times. One end of the junction does not line up with germline, which may come from a read error. The chain is built from TRBV5-4 and TRBJ2-2; TRBD2 might be the D (5 bases). This CDR3 contains 15 residues. The V gene's germline CDR1 is SGHNT and CDR2 YYREEE (reference sequence). CDR3 in amino acids: CARRPTLGVSGELFF. CDR3 DNA: TGTGCCCGCAGACCCACCCTCGGGGTGAGCGGGGAGCTGTTTTTT.